This T cell receptor (beta chain) derives from a study of Graves' ophthalmopathy and Graves' hyperthyroidism. Other autoimmune diseases, uncontrolled infections, pregnancy and lactation each led to patient exclusion. The authors amplified TCR beta CDR3 regions, and they did so from RNA transcripts for repertoire sequencing. The authors performed first-round RT-PCR with HTBI primers and then a second-round multiplex PCR. In TCRdb, the multiplex PCR reads were re-called with MiXCR into one record per CDR3 protein. The data contain about 420,000 distinct CDR3 sequences, around 20% of them seen just once; the ten biggest clones take up 2.5% to 3.5%. Study results and limitations: Most expanded clonotypes from thyroid (those above 0.001 frequency) were also found in blood.

In regard to this clonotype: Its antigen remains unidentified. One end of the junction is discordant with germline, which a read error may explain.

Germline V gene lookup returns CDR1 MNHNS and CDR2 SASEGT. The CDR3 extends over 14 amino acids. This rearrangement joins TRBV6-1 to TRBJ2-7; D unclear. The TCR originated in a woman aged 18-29 years with stable Graves' hyperthyroidism. The sequenced material came from peripheral blood. The CDR3 loop is CASSEGTTAYDQYF. The CDR3 DNA is TGTGCCAGCAGTGAAGGTACTACCGCCTACGATCAGTACTTC.